This T cell receptor (beta chain) was identified in a study of blood T cell repertoires in COVID-19. The data were produced by immunoSEQ multiplex PCR, yet TCRdb's version contains in-frame clones alone and is incomplete. The data show roughly 41,000 clones, 85% seen once. Germline-derived CDR1 and CDR2 are PRHDT and FYEKMQ (reference sequence). The junction had 2 bases not matched to a gene; V was cut back by 5 bases and J by 1 base. The CDR3 runs to 14 residues. This chain uses TRBV13 with TRBJ1-1; TRBD1 aligns across 9 bases. Sample: peripheral blood. The sequence was collected from a man aged 45 to 65 with active COVID-19. The CDR3 spells CASSRDRENTEAFF. The CDR3 DNA is TGTGCCAGCAGCCGGGACAGGGAGAACACTGAAGCTTTCTTT.